Reported below is one T cell receptor beta chain. The target antigen is unknown. Some clones are missing from TCRdb's copy, which holds only in-frame ones; the method was immunoSEQ multiplex PCR. The profile shows about 80,000 clones, around nine tenths of them singletons. The germline V gene encodes CDR1 SGHRS and CDR2 YFSETQ. There are 18 residues in the CDR3. V lost 1 base, J lost 0 bases, and 8 bases stayed unmatched. These data are taken from a study of OX40 agonist ivuxolimab in advanced cancers. General study findings and limits: Clonal expansion was among the lowest in partial responders at 0.1-3.0 mg/kg, especially CD8+.

J is TRBJ2-1 and V is TRBV5-1; TRBD2 aligns across 9 bases. Material: CD4+ or CD8+ T cells sorted from blood, obtained in a trial of the OX40 agonist ivuxolimab. This TCR was sampled from an adult with an advanced solid tumor such as melanoma, head and neck, liver or kidney cancer. The CDR3 DNA reads as TGCGCCAGCAGCTTGCAGCCGGCTAGCGGGGACTCCTACAATGAGCAGTTCTTC. It is translated as CASSLQPASGDSYNEQFF.